This T cell receptor beta chain was sequenced for a study of shared clonotypes between healthy human individuals. Germline V gene data show CDR1 as SGHKS and CDR2 as YYEKEE (reference sequence). The CDR3 runs to 15 residues. The V and J ends lost 4 bases and 5 bases respectively, with 18 bases between them. A split of CD4+ cells into CD45RA+ naive and CD45RA-negative memory subsets was performed. Study-level points and caveats: The study drew on few donors, limiting represented genetic and exposure-history diversity. Non-shared clonotypes were found to have lower generation probabilities than the clonotypes that were shared by all four of the sorted-subset donors. Sharing across four donors was highest in naive CD4 (roughly 5%) and lowest in memory CD8 (roughly 0.4%).

With respect to this clone: Its antigen is still unknown.

Method: immunoSEQ multiplex PCR; TCRdb's copy keeps in-frame clones and lacks some. The data contain around 2.5 million clones, 80% to 95% of them singletons. Source material: naive CD4+ T cells from PBMCs. The sample's subset: CD45RA+ positively selected. This sequence was found in a man between 18 and 35 years old in good health. Some clones in this sample may be carry-over from other donors' samples. V gene TRBV5-5 combines with J gene TRBJ1-1; D ambiguous. The CDR3 sequence: CASSLAWGTETEAFF. CDR3 sequence (DNA): TGTGCCAGCAGCCTAGCCTGGGGAACGGAGACTGAAGCTTTCTTT.